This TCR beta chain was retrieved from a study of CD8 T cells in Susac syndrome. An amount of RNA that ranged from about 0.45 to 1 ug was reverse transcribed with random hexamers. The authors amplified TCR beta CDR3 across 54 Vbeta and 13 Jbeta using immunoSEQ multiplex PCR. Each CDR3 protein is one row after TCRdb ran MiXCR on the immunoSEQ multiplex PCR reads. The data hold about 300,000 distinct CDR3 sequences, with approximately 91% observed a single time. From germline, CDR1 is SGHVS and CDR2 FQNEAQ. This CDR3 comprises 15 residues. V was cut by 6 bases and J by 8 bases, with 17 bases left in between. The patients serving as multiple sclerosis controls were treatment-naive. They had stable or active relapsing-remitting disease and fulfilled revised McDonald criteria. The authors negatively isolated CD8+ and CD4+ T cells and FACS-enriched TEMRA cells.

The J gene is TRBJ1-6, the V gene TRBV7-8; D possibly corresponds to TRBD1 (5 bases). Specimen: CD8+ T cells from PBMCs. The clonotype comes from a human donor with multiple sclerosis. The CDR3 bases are TGTGCCAGCAGTACGACGTCCAGGGTCGATTCACCCCTCCACTTT. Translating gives CASSTTSRVDSPLHF.